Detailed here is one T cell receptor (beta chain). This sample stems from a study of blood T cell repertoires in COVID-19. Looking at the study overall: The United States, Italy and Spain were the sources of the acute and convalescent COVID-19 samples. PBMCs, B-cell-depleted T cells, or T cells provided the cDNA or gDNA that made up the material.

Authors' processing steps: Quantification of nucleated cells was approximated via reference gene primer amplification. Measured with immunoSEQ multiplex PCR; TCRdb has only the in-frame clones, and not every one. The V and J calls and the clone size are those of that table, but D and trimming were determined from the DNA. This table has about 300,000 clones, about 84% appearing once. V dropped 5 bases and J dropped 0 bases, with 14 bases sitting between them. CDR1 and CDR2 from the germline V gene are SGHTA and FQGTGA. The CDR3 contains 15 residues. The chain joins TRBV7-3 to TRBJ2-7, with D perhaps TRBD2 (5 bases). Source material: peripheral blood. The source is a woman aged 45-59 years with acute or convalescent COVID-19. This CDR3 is CASSPGGGFSYEQYF. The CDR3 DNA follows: TGTGCCAGCAGCCCCGGAGGCGGGTTCTCCTACGAGCAGTACTTC.